One sample yielded the 23 T cell receptor beta chains listed below, sequenced in a study of T cells in women clearing cervical HPV infection. Only in-frame clones appear in the TCRdb table, and some are missing; sequencing was by immunoSEQ multiplex PCR. In all, the sample yields about 31,000 clones. Material: blood buffy coat. The source is a woman between 18 and 70 years old with a cervical HPV16 infection that either progressed to CIN3+ or cleared (not recorded which).

Turning to this clone: The read gets to within 3 residues of the CDR3 end, and the germline J gene fills in the rest. The genes are TRBV20-1 and TRBJ1-5; 7 positions match TRBD1. V shed 0 bases, J shed 1 base, and the junction held 6 bases outside the gene matches. Germline CDR1 and CDR2: DFQATT and SNEGSKA (reference sequence). The CDR3 spans 16 residues. CDR3 loop: CSARDTGVKSNQPQHF. Partial CDR3 DNA: TGCAGTGCTAGAGACACAGGGGTAAAGAGCAATCAGCCC.

In regard to this clone: The read comes to an end 3 residues before the CDR3 does, leaving the germline J gene to fill in the end. The V and J genes are TRBV4-1 and TRBJ2-7; perhaps TRBD1 as D (6 bases). The CDR3 has 15 amino acids. CDR1 MGHRA and CDR2 YSYEKL come from the germline V gene. V was clipped by 4 bases and J by 2 bases, with 15 bases between them. The CDR3 protein is CASSRVTGPTYEQYF. The sequenced CDR3 bases are TGCGCCAGCAGCCGCGTGACAGGACCTACCTACGAG.

To note about this clone: The read terminates 3 residues before the CDR3 end, so the remaining end is supplied by the germline J gene. J is TRBJ1-2 and V is TRBV7-3, with TRBD1 matching 8 bases. Germline assignment: CDR1 SGHTA and CDR2 FQGTGA. This CDR3 has 14 residues. CDR3 loop: CASSLTDRDRDYTF. The DNA read from the CDR3 is TGTGCCAGCAGCTTAACGGACAGGGATCGCGAC.

As for this clone: The read halts 3 residues ahead of the CDR3 end, with the missing end drawn from the germline J gene. The chain joins TRBV18 to TRBJ1-2; D remains ambiguous. The CDR3 is 14 amino acids. CDR1 is KGHSH and CDR2 is LQKENI in the germline V gene. The CDR3 loop is CASSPNRDTDTYTF. The sequenced CDR3 bases are TGTGCCAGCTCACCAAACAGAGACACAGATACC.

Notes on this clone: The CDR3 end lies 3 residues beyond the end of the read and is filled in from the germline J gene. The chain employs TRBV30 and TRBJ2-2, with 12 bases that match TRBD2. Germline CDR1 GTSNPN, CDR2 SVGIG (reference sequence). V lost 4 bases and J lost 7; bases outside the gene matches: 10. The length of the CDR3 is 16 residues. CDR3 region: CAWNLAGGPLGGELFF. The part of the CDR3 DNA that was read is TGTGCCTGGAACCTAGCGGGAGGGCCTTTGGGCGGGGAG.

Points on this clone: The read terminates 3 residues before the CDR3 end, so the remaining end is supplied by the germline J gene. The genes are TRBV6-2 or TRBV6-3 and TRBJ2-5, with D perhaps matching TRBD2 (5 bases). Trimming cost V 2 bases and J 3 bases, with 10 bases left between them. The CDR3 length is 14 residues. CDR1 is MNHEY, CDR2 SVGEGT, per germline. The sequenced part of the CDR3 DNA is TGTGCCAGCAGTTACGGACGGGGAAAAGAGACC. Translating it yields CASSYGRGKET. The whole CDR3 region reads CASSYGRGKETQYF.

The sequenced part of the CDR3 DNA is TGTGCCAGCAGCTTAAGGGACTGGGATACC. Translated, it gives CASSLRDWDT. Given in full, the CDR3 is CASSLRDWDTYTF. This rearrangement joins TRBV7-9 to TRBJ1-2; tentatively, D is TRBD1 (5 bases). From the germline J gene comes the end of the CDR3, since the read stops 3 residues before it. Germline lookup yields CDR1 SEHNR and CDR2 FQNEAQ (reference sequence). CDR3 length: 13 amino acids.

Judged by frequency, this clone is medium-sized. The read is 3 residues too short to cover the CDR3 end, so that end is filled in from the germline J gene. V gene TRBV6-2 or TRBV6-3 combines with J gene TRBJ2-5; no definite D call. The CDR3 covers 11 residues. V lost 7 bases, J lost 5 bases, and 8 bases lay in between. The V gene's germline CDR1 is MNHEY and CDR2 SVGEGT. The CDR3 loop is CASTYFETQYF. Partial CDR3 DNA: TGTGCCAGCACCTATTTCGAGACC.

The sequenced CDR3 bases are TGTGCCAGCTCACCATTGACGGGACAGGGCCCGATTAACTATGGC. This encodes CASSPLTGQGPINYG. Given in full, the CDR3 is CASSPLTGQGPINYGYTF. The rearrangement joins TRBV18 to TRBJ1-2; 9 nucleotides agree with TRBD1. The sequenced fragment ends 3 residues before the CDR3 boundary, so the rest is inferred from the germline J gene. This CDR3 comprises 18 residues. V lost 2 bases, J lost 1 base, and 11 bases stayed unmatched. CDR1 and CDR2 (germline): KGHSH, LQKENI.

As regards this clone: The CDR3 end lies 3 residues beyond the end of the read and is filled in from the germline J gene. This chain links TRBV7-2 with TRBJ1-6; D uncertain. The V end lost 4 bases, the J end lost 9 bases, and 10 bases lay between the germline ends. CDR1 and CDR2 (germline): SGHTA, FQGNSA. This CDR3 spans 13 amino acids. CDR3 DNA (partial): TGTGCCAGCAGCTCAGTCGAGGGTTCACCC. The encoded protein is CASSSVEGSP. The full-length CDR3 reads as CASSSVEGSPLHF.

Concerning this clone itself: The read terminates 3 residues before the CDR3 end, so the remaining end is supplied by the germline J gene. The J gene is TRBJ1-1, the V gene TRBV10-3, with a tentative D call TRBD1 (5 bases). Trimming pared 11 bases from V and 5 bases from J, leaving 21 bases between. CDR1 is ENHRY, CDR2 SYGVKD, per germline. The CDR3 loop spans 14 amino acids. CDR3 protein: CAANPGQGVTEAFF. The CDR3 DNA, read in part, is TGTGCCGCCAACCCCGGGCAGGGTGTAACTGAA.

Details on this clone: The CDR3 end lies 3 residues beyond the end of the read and is filled in from the germline J gene. J is TRBJ2-1 and V is TRBV30; 7 bases map to TRBD2. This CDR3 spans 14 amino acids. V dropped 2 bases and J dropped 7; count of bases not matched to a gene: 8. The germline V gene has CDR1 GTSNPN and CDR2 SVGIG (reference sequence). CDR3 bases read: TGTGCCTGGAGTATCTGGCGGGAGACGAATGAG. Its protein product is CAWSIWRETNE. The CDR3 in full is CAWSIWRETNEQFF.

With regard to this clone: Sequencing ends 3 residues short of the CDR3 end; the germline J gene provides the rest. V gene TRBV18 combines with J gene TRBJ1-6; D is perhaps TRBD1 (6 bases). Germline-derived CDR1 and CDR2 are KGHSH and LQKENI. CDR3 length: 17 amino acids. V was cut by 4 bases and J by 0 bases, with 13 bases left in between. The CDR3 bases that were read are TGTGCCAGCTCACTTACGACAGGAAGCTCCTATAATTCACCC. Its translation: CASSLTTGSSYNSP. The whole CDR3 region reads CASSLTTGSSYNSPLHF.

Details on this clone: The CDR3 goes on 3 residues after the read ends, and that part is filled in from the germline J gene. The chain uses TRBV7-6 and TRBJ2-7, with 7 bases fitting TRBD2. The V segment lost 1 base and the J segment 5 bases; nucleotides outside the gene matches: 8. The CDR3 is 15 amino acids. Germline CDR1 and CDR2: SGHVS and FNYEAQ. The CDR3 is CASSLEAGVAHEQYF. The sequenced CDR3 bases are TGTGCCAGCAGCTTAGAGGCGGGAGTGGCGCACGAG.

As concerns this clone: From the germline J gene comes the end of the CDR3, since the read stops 3 residues before it. V is TRBV20-1 and J is TRBJ2-1; 7 bases align to TRBD2. Germline V CDR1 and CDR2: DFQATT, SNEGSKA (reference sequence). Trimming removed 2 bases from V and 7 bases from J; junction bases left unmatched: 14. This CDR3 spans 16 amino acids. CDR3 sequence: CSARFYLGLTGNEQFF. Partial CDR3 DNA: TGCAGTGCTAGATTTTACCTGGGACTAACTGGGAATGAG.

About this clone itself: Coverage ceases 3 residues before the CDR3 finishes, and the germline J gene fills in the end. V is TRBV6-2 or TRBV6-3 and J is TRBJ2-3; D not resolved. Germline V gene data show CDR1 as MNHEY and CDR2 as SVGEGT. CDR3 length: 11 amino acids. The CDR3 loop reads CASTYFETQYF. CDR3 bases read: TGTGCCAGCACCTATTTCGAGACG.

In regard to this clone: The read falls 3 residues short of the CDR3 end, and the missing part is taken from the germline J gene. The chain carries TRBV7-6 and TRBJ1-2; D is perhaps TRBD1 (5 bases). Trimming removed 5 bases at V and 2 bases at J, with 18 bases between. The CDR3 is 16 residues long. From germline, CDR1 is SGHVS and CDR2 FNYEAQ. CDR3 DNA, as far as it was read: TGTGCCAGCAGCCGCGAAATGGGGCAGACAAACTATGGC. Its protein product is CASSREMGQTNYG. The complete CDR3 reads CASSREMGQTNYGYTF.

On this clone itself: The read gets to within 3 residues of the CDR3 end, and the germline J gene fills in the rest. The chain combines TRBV7-9 with TRBJ2-4, with D tentatively TRBD2 (7 bases). The CDR3 contains 14 residues. Germline V gene lookup returns CDR1 SEHNR and CDR2 FQNEAQ (reference sequence). Partial CDR3 DNA: TGTGCCAGCAGCTTAGCTGGGGGGGCGTTTGGT. Protein: CASSLAGGAFG. The CDR3 reads in full as CASSLAGGAFGQYF.

About this clone: The DNA ends 3 residues before the CDR3 does, and the rest of the CDR3 is filled in from the germline J gene. The V gene is TRBV24-1, the J gene TRBJ2-1, with 8 bases identical to TRBD2. CDR3 length: 15 amino acids. CDR1 is KGHDR, CDR2 SFDVKD, per germline. The J segment lost 1 base and the V segment lost 6 bases, leaving 4 bases of the junction unmatched. The CDR3 bases that were read are TGTGCCACCAGTCCCGGCGGGAGGTCCTACAATGAG. As protein: CATSPGGRSYNE. The entire CDR3 sequence reads CATSPGGRSYNEQFF.

About this clone itself: The read finishes 3 residues shy of the CDR3 end, and the germline J gene is used to complete it. V is TRBV19 and J is TRBJ2-3; D call uncertain. With 0 bases removed from V and 2 bases from J, the gap between germline ends came to 15 bases. Germline assignment: CDR1 LNHDA and CDR2 SQIVND (reference sequence). The CDR3 length is 17 residues. The DNA read from the CDR3 is TGTGCCAGTAGTATAGATCATGCTAGTTCGATCACAGATACG. As protein: CASSIDHASSITDT. The whole CDR3 sequence reads CASSIDHASSITDTQYF. Combining the CDR3 with reference TRBV19 and TRBJ2-3 gives the whole variable domain DGGITQSPKYLFRKEGQNVTLSCEQNLNHDAMYWYRQDPGQGLRLIYYSQIVNDFQKGDIAEGYSVSREKKESFPLTVTSAQKNPTAFYLCASSIDHASSITDTQYFGPGTRLTVL.

Measured by frequency, this clone is medium-sized. With the read ending 3 residues before the CDR3 end, the germline J gene is used to fill in that end. The J gene is TRBJ1-2, the V gene TRBV20-1; TRBD1 agrees at 11 bases. Trimming cost V 4 bases and J 7 bases; bases outside gene matches: 8. The CDR3 loop spans 14 amino acids. Germline CDR1 and CDR2: DFQATT and SNEGSKA (reference sequence). CDR3 DNA (partial): TGCAGTGCTACCCCGGGACAGGGGGTTCTTGGC. Translation gives CSATPGQGVLG. In full, the CDR3 is CSATPGQGVLGYTF.

On this clone itself: The sequenced fragment ends 3 residues before the CDR3 boundary, so the rest is inferred from the germline J gene. The chain carries TRBV18 and TRBJ1-6; D possibly corresponds to TRBD1 (6 bases). Trimming removed 1 base at V and 7 bases at J, with 11 bases between. Germline-derived CDR1 and CDR2 are KGHSH and LQKENI. The CDR3 covers 15 residues. This CDR3 reads CASSPQFGQNSPLHF. The CDR3 DNA, read in part, is TGTGCCAGCTCACCACAATTCGGACAGAATTCACCC.

As concerns this clone: The read ends 3 residues early relative to the CDR3; the germline J gene fills the gap. The J gene is TRBJ2-4, the V gene TRBV19, with 10 bases identical to TRBD1. CDR1 and CDR2 (germline): LNHDA, SQIVND (reference sequence). The V segment lost 6 bases and the J segment 8 bases; nucleotides outside the gene matches: 4. CDR3 length equals 13 residues. CDR3 sequence: CASRGQGLHIQYF. The DNA read from the CDR3 is TGTGCCAGTAGGGGACAGGGGTTGCACATT.